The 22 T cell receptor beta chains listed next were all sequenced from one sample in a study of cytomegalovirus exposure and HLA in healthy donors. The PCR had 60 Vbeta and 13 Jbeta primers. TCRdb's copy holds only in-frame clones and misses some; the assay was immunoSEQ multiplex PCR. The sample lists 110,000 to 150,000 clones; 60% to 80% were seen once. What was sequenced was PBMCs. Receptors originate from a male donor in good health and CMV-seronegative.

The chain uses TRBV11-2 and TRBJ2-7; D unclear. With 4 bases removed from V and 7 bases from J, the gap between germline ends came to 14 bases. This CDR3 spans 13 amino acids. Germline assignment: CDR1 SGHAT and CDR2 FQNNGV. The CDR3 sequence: CASSYDGAREQYF. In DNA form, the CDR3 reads TGTGCCAGCAGCTACGACGGAGCTAGAGAGCAGTACTTC.

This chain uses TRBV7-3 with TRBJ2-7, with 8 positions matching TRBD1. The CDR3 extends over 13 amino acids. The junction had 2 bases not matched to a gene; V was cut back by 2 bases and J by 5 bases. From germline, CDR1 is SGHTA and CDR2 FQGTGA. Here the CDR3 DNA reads TGTGCCAGCAGCTTACAGGGGGCGGACGAGCAGTACTTC. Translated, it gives CASSLQGADEQYF.

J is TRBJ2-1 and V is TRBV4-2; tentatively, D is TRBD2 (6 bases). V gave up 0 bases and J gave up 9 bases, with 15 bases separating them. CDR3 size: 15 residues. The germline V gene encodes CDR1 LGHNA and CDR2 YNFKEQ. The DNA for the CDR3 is TGTGCCAGCAGCCAAGAGGGGCCCTACGGGGGTGAGCAGTTCTTC. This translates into CASSQEGPYGGEQFF.

In DNA, the CDR3 is TGCGCCAGCAGTCAATCATCGACTAGCGGAGACACAGATACGCAGTATTTT. This sequence encodes CASSQSSTSGDTDTQYF. The gene calls are TRBV23-1 and TRBJ2-3, with 9 bases matching TRBD2. TRBV23-1 is an ORF; its function is uncertain. CDR3 length equals 17 residues. Trimming cost V 0 bases and J 2 bases; bases outside gene matches: 6.

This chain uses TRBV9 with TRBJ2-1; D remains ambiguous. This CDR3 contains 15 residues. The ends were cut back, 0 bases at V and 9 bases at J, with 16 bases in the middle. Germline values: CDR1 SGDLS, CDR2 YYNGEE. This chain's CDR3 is CASSVETALPGEQFF. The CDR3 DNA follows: TGTGCCAGCAGCGTAGAGACTGCGTTACCCGGTGAGCAGTTCTTC. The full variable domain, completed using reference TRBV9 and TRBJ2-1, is DSGVTQTPKHLITATGQRVTLRCSPRSGDLSVYWYQQSLDQGLQFLIQYYNGEERAKGNILERFSAQQFPDLHSELNLSSLELGDSALYFCASSVETALPGEQFFGPGTRLTVL.

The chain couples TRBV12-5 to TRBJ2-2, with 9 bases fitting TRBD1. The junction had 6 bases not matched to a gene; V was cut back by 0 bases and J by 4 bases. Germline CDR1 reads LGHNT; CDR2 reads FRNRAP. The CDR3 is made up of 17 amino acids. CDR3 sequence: CASGLVRGTGRTGELFF. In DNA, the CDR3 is TGTGCTAGTGGTTTGGTTCGCGGGACAGGGCGCACCGGGGAGCTGTTTTTT.

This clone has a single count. The CDR3 loop is CASSLRDRGNGYTF. CDR3 coding DNA: TGCGCCAGCAGCCTCCGGGACAGGGGAAACGGCTACACCTTC. This chain uses TRBV5-1 with TRBJ1-2, with TRBD1 matching 10 bases. Germline CDR1 reads SGHRS; CDR2 reads YFSETQ. The CDR3 contains 14 residues. Trimming cost V 4 bases and J 8 bases; bases outside gene matches: 8. Full variable domain (outside the CDR3, taken from reference TRBV5-1 and TRBJ1-2): KAGVTQTPRYLIKTRGQQVTLSCSPISGHRSVSWYQQTPGQGLQFLFEYFSETQRNKGNFPGRFSGRQFSNSRSEMNVSTLELGDSALYLCASSLRDRGNGYTFGSGTRLTVV.

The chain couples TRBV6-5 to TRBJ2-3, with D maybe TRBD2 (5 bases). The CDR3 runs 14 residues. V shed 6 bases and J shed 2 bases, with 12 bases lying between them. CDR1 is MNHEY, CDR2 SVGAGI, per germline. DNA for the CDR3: TGTGCCAGCAGCTCCGGGGAGACCACAGATACGCAGTATTTT. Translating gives CASSSGETTDTQYF.

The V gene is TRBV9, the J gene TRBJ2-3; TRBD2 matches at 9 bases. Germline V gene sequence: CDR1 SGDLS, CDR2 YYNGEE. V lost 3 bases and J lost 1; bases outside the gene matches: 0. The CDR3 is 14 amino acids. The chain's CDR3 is CASSGTSGTDTQYF. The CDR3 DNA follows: TGTGCCAGCAGCGGGACTAGCGGCACAGATACGCAGTATTTT.

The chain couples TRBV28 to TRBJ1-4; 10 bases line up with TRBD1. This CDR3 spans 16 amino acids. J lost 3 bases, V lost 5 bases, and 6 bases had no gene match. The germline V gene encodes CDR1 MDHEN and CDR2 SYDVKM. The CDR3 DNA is TGTGCCAGCAGTCTTGCCGGGACAGGGGCTAATGAAAAACTGTTTTTT. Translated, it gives CASSLAGTGANEKLFF. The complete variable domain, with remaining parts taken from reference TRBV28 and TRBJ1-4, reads DVKVTQSSRYLVKRTGEKVFLECVQDMDHENMFWYRQDPGLGLRLIYFSYDVKMKEKGDIPEGYSVSREKKERFSLILESASTNQTSMYLCASSLAGTGANEKLFFGSGTQLSVL.

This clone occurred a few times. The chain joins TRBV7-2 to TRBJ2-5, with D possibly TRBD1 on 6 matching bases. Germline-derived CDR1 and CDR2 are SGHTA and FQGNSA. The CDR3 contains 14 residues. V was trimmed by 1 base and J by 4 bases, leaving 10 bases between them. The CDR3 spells CASSLGGRGETQYF. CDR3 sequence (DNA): TGTGCCAGCAGCTTAGGGGGCAGGGGAGAGACCCAGTACTTC.

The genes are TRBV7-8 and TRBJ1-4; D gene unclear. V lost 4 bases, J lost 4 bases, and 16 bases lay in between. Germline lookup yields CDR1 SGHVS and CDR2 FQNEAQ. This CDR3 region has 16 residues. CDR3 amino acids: CASSSGHPRGNEKLFF. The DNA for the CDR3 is TGTGCCAGCAGCTCGGGTCACCCCCGGGGTAATGAAAAACTGTTTTTT.

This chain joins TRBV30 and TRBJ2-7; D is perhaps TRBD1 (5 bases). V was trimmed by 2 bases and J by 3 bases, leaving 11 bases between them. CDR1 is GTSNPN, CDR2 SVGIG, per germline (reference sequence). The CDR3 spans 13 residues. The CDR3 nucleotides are TGTGCCTGGAGTCAGGGATCTGGCTACGAGCAGTACTTC. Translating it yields CAWSQGSGYEQYF.

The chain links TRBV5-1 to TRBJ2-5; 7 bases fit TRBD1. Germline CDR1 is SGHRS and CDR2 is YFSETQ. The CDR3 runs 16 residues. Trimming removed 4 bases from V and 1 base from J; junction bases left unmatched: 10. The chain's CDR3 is CASSLGTDPAQETQYF. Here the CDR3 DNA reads TGCGCCAGCAGCCTCGGGACAGACCCGGCCCAAGAGACCCAGTACTTC.

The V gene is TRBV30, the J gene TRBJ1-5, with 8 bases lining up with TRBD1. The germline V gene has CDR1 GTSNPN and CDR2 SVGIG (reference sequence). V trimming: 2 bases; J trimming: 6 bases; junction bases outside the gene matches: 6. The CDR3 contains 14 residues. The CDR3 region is CAWSPGQGPQPQHF. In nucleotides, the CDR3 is TGTGCCTGGAGTCCAGGACAGGGACCTCAGCCCCAGCATTTT. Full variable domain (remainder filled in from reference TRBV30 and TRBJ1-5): SQTIHQWPATLVQPVGSPLSLECTVEGTSNPNLYWYRQAAGRGLQLLFYSVGIGQISSEVPQNLSASRPQDRQFILSSKKLLLSDSGFYLCAWSPGQGPQPQHFGDGTRLSIL.

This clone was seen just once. The CDR3 bases are TGCGCCAGCAGCGCCTTGGCGGGGTCCCCGGAGCAGTACTTC. It specifies CASSALAGSPEQYF. The chain couples TRBV5-1 to TRBJ2-7; possible D gene TRBD2, 6 bases. Germline CDR1 and CDR2: SGHRS and YFSETQ. The CDR3 spans 14 residues. Trimming left V 4 bases short and J 7 bases short, with 18 bases between.

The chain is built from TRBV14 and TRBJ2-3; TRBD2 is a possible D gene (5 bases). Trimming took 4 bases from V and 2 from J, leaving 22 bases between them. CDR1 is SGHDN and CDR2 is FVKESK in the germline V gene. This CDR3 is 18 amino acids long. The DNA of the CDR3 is TGTGCCAGCAGCCCCTTGAGGGAGCGGAGTCCTTTCACAGATACGCAGTATTTT. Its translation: CASSPLRERSPFTDTQYF. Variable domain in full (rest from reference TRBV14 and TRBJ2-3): EAGVTQFPSHSVIEKGQTVTLRCDPISGHDNLYWYRRVMGKEIKFLLHFVKESKQDESGMPNNRFLAERTGGTYSTLKVQPAELEDSGVYFCASSPLRERSPFTDTQYFGPGTRLTVL.

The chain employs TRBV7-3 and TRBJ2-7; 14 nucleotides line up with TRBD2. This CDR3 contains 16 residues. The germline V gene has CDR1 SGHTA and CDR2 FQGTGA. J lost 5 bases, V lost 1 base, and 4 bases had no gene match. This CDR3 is CASSLSGTSGSHEQYF. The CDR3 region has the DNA TGTGCCAGCAGCTTAAGCGGGACTAGCGGGAGCCACGAGCAGTACTTC.

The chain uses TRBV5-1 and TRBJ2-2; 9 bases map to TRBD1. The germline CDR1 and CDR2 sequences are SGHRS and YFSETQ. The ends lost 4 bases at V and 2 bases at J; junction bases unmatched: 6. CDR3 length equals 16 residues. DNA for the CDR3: TGCGCCAGCAGCCCTACGACAGGGGGTAACACCGGGGAGCTGTTTTTT. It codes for CASSPTTGGNTGELFF. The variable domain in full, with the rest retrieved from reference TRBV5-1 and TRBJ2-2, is KAGVTQTPRYLIKTRGQQVTLSCSPISGHRSVSWYQQTPGQGLQFLFEYFSETQRNKGNFPGRFSGRQFSNSRSEMNVSTLELGDSALYLCASSPTTGGNTGELFFGEGSRLTVL.

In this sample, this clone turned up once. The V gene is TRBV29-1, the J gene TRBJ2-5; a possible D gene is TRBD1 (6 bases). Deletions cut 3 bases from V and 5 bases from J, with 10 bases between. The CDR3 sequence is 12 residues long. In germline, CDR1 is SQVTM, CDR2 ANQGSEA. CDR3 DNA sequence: TGCAGCGTTGACAGGGACACCGAGACCCAGTACTTC. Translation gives CSVDRDTETQYF.

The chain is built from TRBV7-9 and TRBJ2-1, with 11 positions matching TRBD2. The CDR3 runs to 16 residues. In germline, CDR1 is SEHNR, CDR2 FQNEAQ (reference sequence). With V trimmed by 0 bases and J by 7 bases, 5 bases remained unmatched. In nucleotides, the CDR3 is TGTGCCAGCAGCTTAGCACTAGCGGGAGTAAAAAATGAGCAGTTCTTC. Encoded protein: CASSLALAGVKNEQFF.

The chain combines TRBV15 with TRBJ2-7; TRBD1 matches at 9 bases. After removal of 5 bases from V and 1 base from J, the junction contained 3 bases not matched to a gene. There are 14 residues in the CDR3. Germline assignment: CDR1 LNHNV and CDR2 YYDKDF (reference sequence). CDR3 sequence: CATSPDRGSYEQYF. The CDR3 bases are TGTGCCACCAGCCCGGACAGGGGTTCCTACGAGCAGTACTTC.